Here is one TCR beta chain with its context. Its target is not known. The junction had 7 bases not matched to a gene; V was cut back by 1 base and J by 7 bases. This CDR3 has 16 amino acids. Germline V gene data show CDR1 as SGHTA and CDR2 as FQGNSA. Primers used in a second PCR of roughly 6 to 11 cycles were a sample-barcoded 5' primer and a J-beta primer mix. Each cDNA molecule received a tag from a template-switch adaptor that had 12 random nucleotides. Individual samples furnished no less than 2.5 million CDR3-containing paired-end reads apiece. One entry per CDR3 protein, called by TCRdb with MiXCR from the 5' RACE reads. The sample holds around 900,000 distinct CDR3 sequences, roughly 51% seen once. This sample stems from a study of blood T cells in healthy people across ages. Study conclusions and caveats: Considered underestimates were the diversity estimates obtained from one million T cells. It was the long-lived donors that had more naive CD4+ cells and higher diversity than aged donors.

This rearrangement joins TRBV7-2 to TRBJ1-2, with 12 bases fitting TRBD1. This clonotype originated in a woman aged 55-75 years in good health. Material for sequencing was blood. CDR3 nucleotide sequence: TGTGCCAGCAGCTTAGGGGAGGGGACAGGGGGCATTGGCTACACCTTC. Translated: CASSLGEGTGGIGYTF.